The next 11 T cell receptor beta chains were all read from a single sample in a study of cytomegalovirus exposure and HLA in healthy donors. PCR used 60 Vbeta primers and 13 Jbeta primers. Here immunoSEQ multiplex PCR was the method, and the copy in TCRdb shows in-frame clones only, minus some. This sample has approximately 140,000 clones, with about 79% found just once. The sequenced material came from PBMCs. Receptor source: a male donor in good health and CMV-seronegative.

The chain uses TRBV18 and TRBJ2-7, with 11 bases aligning to TRBD1. Germline V gene data show CDR1 as KGHSH and CDR2 as LQKENI. The CDR3 length is 13 residues. With V trimmed by 4 bases and J by 7 bases, 3 bases remained unmatched. The CDR3 region is CASSRDRGEEQYF. CDR3 DNA sequence: TGTGCCAGCTCACGGGACAGGGGGGAAGAGCAGTACTTC. The full variable domain, in which reference TRBV18 and TRBJ2-7 provide the parts outside the CDR3, is NAGVMQNPRHLVRRRGQEARLRCSPMKGHSHVYWYRQLPEEGLKFMVYLQKENIIDESGMPKERFSAEFPKEGPSILRIQQVVRGDSAAYFCASSRDRGEEQYFGPGTRLTVT.

The chain carries TRBV30 and TRBJ1-4, with D unresolved. The CDR3 has 13 residues. Germline CDR1 is GTSNPN and CDR2 is SVGIG (reference sequence). Deletions cut 7 bases from V and 2 bases from J, with 11 bases between. DNA for the CDR3: TGTGCCTCAACCGGGTCGACTAATGAAAAACTGTTTTTT. Amino acids: CASTGSTNEKLFF.

The chain is built from TRBV7-6 and TRBJ2-2; 10 nucleotides match TRBD1. CDR1 and CDR2 (germline): SGHVS, FNYEAQ. This CDR3 is built from 15 residues. With V trimmed by 5 bases and J by 4 bases, 4 bases remained unmatched. In DNA form, the CDR3 reads TGTGCCAGCAGCGCCGGGACAGGGGCCACCGGGGAGCTGTTTTTT. It yields the protein CASSAGTGATGELFF.

The rearrangement uses TRBV7-2 and TRBJ2-7; 10 nucleotides match TRBD2. The CDR3 has 18 residues. The germline V gene encodes CDR1 SGHTA and CDR2 FQGNSA. The J segment lost 3 bases and the V segment lost 4 bases, leaving 15 bases of the junction unmatched. This chain's CDR3 is CASSSDLGEGTSDYEQYF. CDR3 bases: TGTGCCAGCAGCTCAGATCTGGGAGAGGGGACTAGCGACTACGAGCAGTACTTC.

This clone was seen more than once but under ten times. CDR3 amino acids: CASSPPGLAGADTQYF. The CDR3 DNA reads TGTGCCAGCAGTCCCCCCGGGCTAGCGGGCGCAGATACGCAGTATTTT. This chain links TRBV5-6 with TRBJ2-3; 8 nucleotides match TRBD2. With 5 bases clipped from V and 4 bases from J, the junction kept 12 bases outside the gene matches. The CDR3 spans 16 residues. The germline gives CDR1 SGHDT, CDR2 YYEEEE. Looking up the rest from reference TRBV5-6 and TRBJ2-3 gives the full variable domain: DAGVTQSPTHLIKTRGQQVTLRCSPKSGHDTVSWYQQALGQGPQFIFQYYEEEERQRGNFPDRFSGHQFPNYSSELNVNALLLGDSALYLCASSPPGLAGADTQYFGPGTRLTVL.

This chain links TRBV7-3 with TRBJ2-1; TRBD1 might be the D (5 bases). Germline CDR1 SGHTA, CDR2 FQGTGA. The germline V and J ends were trimmed by 0 bases and 4 bases, with 10 bases remaining between them. This CDR3 comprises 15 residues. In DNA, the CDR3 is TGTGCCAGCAGCTTAACAGGGGATGGTTACAATGAGCAGTTCTTC. Amino acid sequence: CASSLTGDGYNEQFF.

This clone appeared a few times. The rearrangement joins TRBV7-6 to TRBJ2-5; possible D gene TRBD2, 5 bases. From germline, CDR1 is SGHVS and CDR2 FNYEAQ. Trimming stripped 3 bases from V and 7 bases from J, with 6 bases between. The CDR3 runs to 11 residues. This chain's CDR3 is CASSFSGTQYF. Here the CDR3 DNA reads TGTGCCAGCAGCTTCAGCGGGACCCAGTACTTC.

The rearrangement joins TRBV27 to TRBJ2-2; 8 bases match TRBD1. The V segment lost 4 bases and the J segment 5 bases; nucleotides outside the gene matches: 21. In germline, CDR1 is MNHEY, CDR2 SMNVEV (reference sequence). The CDR3 sequence is 20 residues long. The CDR3 protein is CASSSNTRGQSHIRTGELFF. The CDR3 nucleotides read TGTGCCAGCAGTTCCAATACCAGGGGGCAATCCCATATTCGGACCGGGGAGCTGTTTTTT.

The chain carries TRBV7-9 and TRBJ2-2; 8 bases agree with TRBD2. Germline CDR1 reads SEHNR; CDR2 reads FQNEAQ (reference sequence). Germline trimming cut 4 bases from V and 6 bases from J; bases unmatched to any gene: 4. This CDR3 spans 14 amino acids. CDR3 bases: TGTGCCAGCAGCTCGGGAGGGCGGGCCGGGGAGCTGTTTTTT. Amino acid sequence: CASSSGGRAGELFF.

This chain uses TRBV25-1 with TRBJ1-6, with D perhaps TRBD1 (5 bases). This CDR3 is built from 14 residues. CDR1 and CDR2 (germline): MGHDK, SYGVNS. V dropped 11 bases and J dropped 7 bases, with 18 bases sitting between them. CDR3 residues: CAPLVRRQNSPLHF. For the CDR3, the DNA is TGTGCCCCACTGGTCCGGAGACAGAATTCACCCCTCCACTTT. The full variable domain, its missing parts supplied by reference TRBV25-1 and TRBJ1-6, is EADIYQTPRYLVIGTGKKITLECSQTMGHDKMYWYQQDPGMELHLIHYSYGVNSTEKGDLSSESTVSRIRTEHFPLTLESARPSHTSQYLCAPLVRRQNSPLHFGNGTRLTVT.

The V call is TRBV10-2, the J call TRBJ2-1, with 7 nucleotides matching TRBD2. V was pared by 2 bases and J by 13 bases, with 11 bases of the junction left unmatched. This CDR3 spans 14 amino acids. CDR1 is WSHSY and CDR2 is SAAADI in the germline V gene. CDR3 amino acids: CASSEGGEWGKQFF. CDR3 DNA sequence: TGCGCCAGCAGTGAGGGGGGGGAGTGGGGGAAACAGTTCTTC.